Described below is a single T cell receptor (beta chain) sequence and its context. This clone has only a few counts. Its antigen target is currently unknown. No base quality values were provided; no much bigger clone lies one nucleotide off. Each collaborating institution followed its own protocols to collect whole blood in K2EDTA tubes. Collaborator samples were shipped for TCRbeta analysis as frozen whole blood, isolated PBMCs, or DNA extracted from either sample type. The sample comes from a study of blood T cell repertoires in COVID-19 (dated by TCRdb to about 2020). Notes on the research overall: Collaborator samples came from the United States, Italy and Spain and covered acute and convalescent phases of COVID-19. The samples were drawn from two sources: the first 160 participants of the ongoing ImmuneRACE study, and 1,000 to 1,500 subjects contributed by 6 global collaborators. Where available, HLA class I and class II types were taken from metadata supplied by the sample provider and were not determined by assay-based typing. A freely available public database, intended as a resource for researchers studying the immune response to SARS-CoV-2, is where the repertoires were released. Nearly every sample came with metadata listing a de-identified subject ID, COVID-19 status, age in years and sex. The prospective study material was composed of cDNA or gDNA derived from T cells, B-cell-depleted T cells, or PBMCs. The dataset comprised deeply sampled blood TCRbeta repertoires from subjects exposed to, actively infected with, or recovered from COVID-19.

The paper as a whole reports these results and caveats: Clinical and demographic metadata were provided uncurated, with the amount varying by source and participant.

TCRbeta CDR3 regions were amplified from genomic DNA using the immunoSEQ Assay, a bias-controlled multiplex PCR. As for how the authors treated the data: Nucleated cell counts per sample were estimated from amplification of reference gene primers within the assay. Sequence reads were collapsed and filtered to measure the absolute abundance of every unique TCRbeta CDR3 rearrangement. For each sample, productive Simpson clonality was calculated as the square root of Simpson's diversity index across productive rearrangements. Here the immuneACCESS table is served through TCRdb, limited to in-frame sequences with V and J called. Missing clones are a known gap in these copies; in checked studies unresolved V genes cover under half, and the rest lacks a known reason. Clone size and the V and J calls come from that table; the DNA yielded D and trimming. In all, the sample holds tens of thousands of clones, and about nine tenths of those were seen once. 4.5% to 5.5% of the sample belongs to the ten largest clones.

The TCR sequence derives from a human donor in a cohort sampled during active COVID-19. The sequencing input was peripheral blood.

Here the CDR3 is given as CASSQAQSPRAFF. DNA sequence: TGCGCCAGCAGCCAAGCCCAGTCCCCAAGAGCTTTCTTT. The chain is made from TRBV4-1 and TRBJ1-1; no D gene call is confident. Trimming removed 1 base from V and 10 bases from J, leaving 13 bases between the germline ends. There are 13 amino acids in the CDR3, from cysteine to phenylalanine inclusive. The read is trimmed to its CDR3 DNA, 39 bases read in frame from base 1. Taken from the germline V gene, the CDR1 and CDR2 loops are MGHRA and YSYEKL.